The sequence of this T cell receptor (beta chain) was determined in a study of patients and donors after allogeneic stem cell transplantation. This CDR3 spans 15 amino acids. V was clipped by 2 bases and J by 6 bases; unmatched bases: 10. Germline CDR1 is KGHSY and CDR2 is FQNENV. TCRdb itself ran the RT-PCR reads through MiXCR, one entry per CDR3 protein. The sample lists tens of thousands of distinct CDR3 sequences; 6.5% to 7% were seen once. The V call is TRBV16, the J call TRBJ2-7; TRBD1 aligns across 7 bases. Sample: blood, either unsorted or a sorted T cell fraction (not recorded which). The sequence was obtained from a human donor who was either an allogeneic HSCT recipient or a stem cell or donor lymphocyte infusion donor (not recorded which). It is not recorded whose cells these are; they may come from a transplant donor. The CDR3 DNA sequence: TGTGCCAGCAGCCAACCCTCGCAGGGGGTCCGCGAGCAGTACTTC. Residues: CASSQPSQGVREQYF.